Reported below is one TCR beta chain. This CDR3 is built from 15 residues. The J segment lost 7 bases and the V segment lost 0 bases, leaving 8 bases of the junction unmatched. CDR1 and CDR2 from the germline V gene are SGHRS and YFSETQ. The data stem from a study of control samples from healthy donors and cancer patients. Profiled with immunoSEQ multiplex PCR; TCRdb holds only in-frame clones, not every one. The repertoire holds about 160,000 clones, with about 94% as singletons. This TCR was recovered from a woman in her thirties or forties in good health. The specimen sequenced was blood. The chain joins TRBV5-1 to TRBJ2-7, with TRBD2 matching 9 bases. In nucleotides, the CDR3 is TGCGCCAGCAGCTTGGAGACTAGCGGAACGGATGAGCAGTACTTC. As protein: CASSLETSGTDEQYF.